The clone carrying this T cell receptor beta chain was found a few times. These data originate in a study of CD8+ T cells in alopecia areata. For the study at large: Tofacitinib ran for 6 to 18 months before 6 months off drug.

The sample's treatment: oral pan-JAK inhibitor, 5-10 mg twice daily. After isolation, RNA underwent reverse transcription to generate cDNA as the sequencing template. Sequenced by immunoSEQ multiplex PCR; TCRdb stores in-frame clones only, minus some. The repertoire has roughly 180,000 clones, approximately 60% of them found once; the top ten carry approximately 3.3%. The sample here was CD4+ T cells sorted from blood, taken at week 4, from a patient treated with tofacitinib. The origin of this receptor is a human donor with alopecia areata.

CDR3 nucleotides: TGTGCCAGCAGTGAGAGGGGGACTGAAGCTTTCTTT. Its translation: CASSERGTEAFF. The rearrangement uses TRBV2 and TRBJ1-1; tentatively, D is TRBD1 (6 bases). With 3 bases removed from V and 5 bases from J, the gap between germline ends came to 7 bases. The CDR3 runs to 12 residues. Germline CDR1 SNHLY, CDR2 FYNNEI.